What follows are 20 T cell receptor beta chains derived from one specimen sequenced in a study of beta chain features in type 1 diabetes. No antigen is known for these receptors. The study, taken as a whole, reports: Within each of all four CD4+ subsets, Type 1 diabetes patients had TCRB CDR3s that were moderately but significantly shorter.

Expressed TCRB transcripts were sequenced, since all the RNA that had been isolated was reverse transcribed. Clones were read by immunoSEQ multiplex PCR, and TCRdb kept only the in-frame ones, dropping some. The sample carries approximately 44,000 clones, 66% recorded once. Sequences were obtained from Tregs from blood. These receptors were taken from a woman aged 18-29 years with type 1 diabetes.

This clone was recorded a few times. The chain couples TRBV5-1 to TRBJ2-1, with a tentative D call TRBD1 (6 bases). The CDR3 is 16 residues long. The V end was cut by 3 bases, the J end by 0 bases, with 13 bases between. CDR1 and CDR2 from the germline V gene are SGHRS and YFSETQ. The CDR3 spells CASSSKDRYSYNEQFF. The DNA for the CDR3 is TGCGCCAGCAGCTCAAAAGACAGGTACTCCTACAATGAGCAGTTCTTC.

J is TRBJ2-1 and V is TRBV7-2; the match to TRBD1 covers 10 bases. The germline V gene has CDR1 SGHTA and CDR2 FQGNSA. Unmatched junction bases numbered 8, after V lost 4 bases and J lost 8 bases. The CDR3 extends over 15 amino acids. CDR3 loop: CASSSQTGGGYEQFF. For the CDR3, the DNA is TGTGCCAGCAGCTCCCAGACAGGGGGCGGCTATGAGCAGTTCTTC.

This rearrangement joins TRBV28 to TRBJ1-2; no definite D call. Germline values: CDR1 MDHEN, CDR2 SYDVKM. The V end was cut by 3 bases, the J end by 8 bases, with 19 bases between. There are 15 residues in the CDR3. The chain's CDR3 is CASSFTASVGRGYTF. CDR3 sequence (DNA): TGTGCCAGCAGTTTTACGGCCTCAGTAGGGAGGGGCTACACCTTC.

V usage is TRBV15 and J usage is TRBJ1-2, with unresolved D. The CDR3 extends over 14 amino acids. The V gene lost 0 bases and the J gene lost 5 bases, with 10 bases spanning the gap. Germline-derived CDR1 and CDR2 are LNHNV and YYDKDF (reference sequence). CDR3 protein: CATSRDGRDYGYTF. The CDR3 nucleotides are TGTGCCACCAGCAGAGATGGGCGGGATTATGGCTACACCTTC.

Here the CDR3 reads CSVEGTGPNTGELFF. CDR3 sequence (DNA): TGCAGCGTTGAAGGGACAGGTCCGAACACCGGGGAGCTGTTTTTT. V and J are TRBV29-1 and TRBJ2-2; 7 nucleotides agree with TRBD1. Germline loops: CDR1 SQVTM, CDR2 ANQGSEA. CDR3 size: 15 residues. The ends lost 1 base at V and 0 bases at J; junction bases unmatched: 2.

The chain joins TRBV5-1 to TRBJ1-5; D is unclear. The CDR3 has 15 amino acids. The ends were cut back, 0 bases at V and 0 bases at J, with 7 bases in the middle. Germline loops: CDR1 SGHRS, CDR2 YFSETQ. CDR3 region: CASSLAGVSNQPQHF. As DNA, the CDR3 is TGCGCCAGCAGCTTGGCCGGGGTTAGCAATCAGCCCCAGCATTTT.

The chain has TRBV18 and TRBJ2-1; TRBD2 aligns across 10 bases. V shed 3 bases, J shed 9 bases, and the junction held 11 bases outside the gene matches. In germline, CDR1 is KGHSH, CDR2 LQKENI. The CDR3 totals 16 residues. The CDR3 sequence: CASSPGPSGGAGEQFF. CDR3 DNA: TGTGCCAGCTCACCTGGGCCCAGCGGGGGGGCAGGTGAGCAGTTCTTC.

The chain joins TRBV10-1 to TRBJ2-1, with 13 positions matching TRBD2. The CDR3 spans 18 residues. Looked up from germline, CDR1 is WNHNN and CDR2 is SYGVQD (reference sequence). V was clipped by 4 bases and J by 2 bases; unmatched bases: 8. DNA for the CDR3: TGCGCCAGCAGTGTAACTAGCGGGAGGGCCAGGACCTACAATGAGCAGTTCTTC. It codes for CASSVTSGRARTYNEQFF.

V and J are TRBV5-4 and TRBJ2-2; D gene ambiguous. V was cut by 4 bases and J by 8 bases, with 9 bases left in between. Per germline, CDR1 SGHNT and CDR2 YYREEE (reference sequence). The CDR3 is 12 residues long. In DNA form, the CDR3 reads TGTGCCAGCAGCGCCCAGGCTGGGGAGCTGTTTTTT. Its protein is CASSAQAGELFF.

This clone was seen a handful of times. The chain uses TRBV7-3 and TRBJ2-1, with 7 bases matching TRBD2. CDR1 is SGHTA and CDR2 is FQGTGA in the germline V gene. V lost 0 bases and J lost 5; bases outside the gene matches: 7. CDR3 length equals 16 residues. CDR3 bases: TGTGCCAGCAGCTTAACTATCGGGCTAGCGGACAATGAGCAGTTCTTC. Protein product: CASSLTIGLADNEQFF.

The V and J genes are TRBV11-1 and TRBJ2-1; 7 bases are shared with TRBD2. The CDR3 covers 12 residues. CDR1 SGHAT and CDR2 FQDESV come from the germline V gene (reference sequence). V gave up 5 bases and J gave up 9 bases; unmatched junction bases: 4. CDR3 in amino acids: CASSVGGGEQFF. In nucleotides, the CDR3 is TGTGCCAGCAGCGTGGGGGGGGGTGAGCAGTTCTTC.

This clone was seen a handful of times. V gene TRBV7-3 combines with J gene TRBJ2-3; D ambiguous. V was clipped by 5 bases and J by 3 bases, with 12 bases between them. The germline V gene has CDR1 SGHTA and CDR2 FQGTGA. This CDR3 has 14 residues. CDR3 residues: CASSPSPRTDTQYF. The CDR3 bases are TGTGCCAGCAGCCCAAGTCCTAGAACAGATACGCAGTATTTT.

The V gene is TRBV5-4, the J gene TRBJ1-1, with TRBD1 identical over 8 bases. The junction had 11 bases not matched to a gene; V was cut back by 4 bases and J by 6 bases. This CDR3 has 15 residues. Germline V gene data show CDR1 as SGHNT and CDR2 as YYREEE (reference sequence). CDR3 amino acids: CASSGTGTGASEAFF. Here the CDR3 DNA reads TGTGCCAGCAGCGGGACCGGGACAGGAGCATCTGAAGCTTTCTTT.

The sample holds one count of this clone. The chain has TRBV7-2 and TRBJ2-5, with TRBD2 identical over 9 bases. The J call may not be correct, given that the DNA end is closer to TRBJ2-7. This CDR3 has 15 amino acids. Germline-derived CDR1 and CDR2 are SGHTA and FQGNSA. This CDR3 is CASSLVAGDPYEQYF. DNA for the CDR3: TGTGCCAGCAGCTTAGTAGCGGGGGACCCTTACGAGCAGTACTTC.

This clone came up once. The chain couples TRBV29-1 to TRBJ2-2; D call uncertain. The CDR3 spans 12 residues. The V and J ends lost 2 bases and 3 bases respectively, with 4 bases between them. Germline V gives CDR1 SQVTM, CDR2 ANQGSEA. The chain's CDR3 is CSVERYTGELFF. CDR3 coding DNA: TGCAGCGTTGAACGGTACACCGGGGAGCTGTTTTTT.

The V call is TRBV29-1, the J call TRBJ2-3; D gene ambiguous. From germline, CDR1 is SQVTM and CDR2 ANQGSEA. CDR3 size: 10 residues. V was trimmed by 7 bases and J by 5 bases, leaving 7 bases between them. The CDR3 sequence: CSALLDTQYF. In nucleotides, the CDR3 is TGCAGCGCCCTGTTAGATACGCAGTATTTT.

The chain carries TRBV9 and TRBJ2-2; 7 nucleotides line up with TRBD2. CDR3 length: 16 residues. The germline gives CDR1 SGDLS, CDR2 YYNGEE. J gave up 0 bases and V 4 bases, and 6 bases lay outside the gene matches. CDR3 in amino acids: CASSMRLAANTGELFF. In DNA form, the CDR3 reads TGTGCCAGCAGCATGCGACTAGCCGCGAACACCGGGGAGCTGTTTTTT.

This chain joins TRBV5-4 and TRBJ2-2, with 10 bases fitting TRBD2. The germline gives CDR1 SGHNT, CDR2 YYREEE (reference sequence). The length of the CDR3 is 16 residues. The V gene end was trimmed by 2 bases and the J gene end by 0 bases; junction bases not matched to a gene: 1. In DNA form, the CDR3 reads TGTGCCAGCAGCTTAGCGGGGGGGGCGAACACCGGGGAGCTGTTTTTT. It translates to CASSLAGGANTGELFF. Using reference TRBV5-4 and TRBJ2-2 for the parts outside the CDR3, the full variable domain is ETGVTQSPTHLIKTRGQQVTLRCSSQSGHNTVSWYQQALGQGPQFIFQYYREEENGRGNFPPRFSGLQFPNYSSELNVNALELDDSALYLCASSLAGGANTGELFFGEGSRLTVL.

CDR3 amino acids: CASSQDDHRGSNTGELFF. As DNA, the CDR3 is TGTGCCAGCAGCCAAGATGATCACAGGGGGTCGAACACCGGGGAGCTGTTTTTT. V is TRBV4-2 and J is TRBJ2-2; 8 positions agree with TRBD1. J lost 0 bases, V lost 0 bases, and 6 bases had no gene match. This CDR3 spans 18 amino acids. Per the germline V gene, CDR1 is LGHNA and CDR2 is YNFKEQ.

The chain links TRBV7-9 to TRBJ2-7, with 7 bases matching TRBD1. The germline gives CDR1 SEHNR, CDR2 FQNEAQ (reference sequence). The CDR3 loop spans 15 amino acids. Losses at the gene ends were 4 bases for V and 9 bases for J; bases not matched to a gene: 15. For the CDR3, the DNA is TGTGCCAGCAGCTCGACAGGGCTGACCCTACGCGTGCAGTACTTC. It codes for CASSSTGLTLRVQYF.